This T cell receptor beta chain came from a study of low-dose radiotherapy and immunotherapy resistance in tumors. At the level of the study: Cohort 1 was given 0.5 Gy per fraction every 2 weeks, for 6.5 Gy total. Given every two weeks, intravenous cyclophosphamide 200 mg/m2 preceded radiation and immunotherapy by one day.

First-strand cDNA relied on TRAV- and TRBV-specific primers spanning alpha and beta chains. TCR amplification used roughly 18 PCR cycles, a constant-region primer and a V-primer adapter. MiXCR, applied by TCRdb to the reads, yields one record per CDR3 protein. The profile shows some 94,000 distinct CDR3 sequences, under 25% of them singletons. The sample's time point: after trial treatment. As to treatment: LDRT plus nivolumab, ipilimumab, low-dose cyclophosphamide and aspirin (RACIN trial). With 0 bases clipped from V and 5 bases from J, the junction kept 1 base outside the gene matches. This CDR3 spans 14 amino acids. Germline CDR1 and CDR2: DFQATT and SNEGSKA (reference sequence). This clonotype was detected many times.

The chain recombines TRBV20-1 with TRBJ1-4; 9 bases map to TRBD1. The source is a female donor with ovarian cancer. This material consisted of PBMCs, taken after low-dose radiotherapy plus immunotherapy. The CDR3 DNA sequence: TGCAGTGCTAGAGAGACAGGGGGGAATGAAAAACTGTTTTTT. Protein: CSARETGGNEKLFF.